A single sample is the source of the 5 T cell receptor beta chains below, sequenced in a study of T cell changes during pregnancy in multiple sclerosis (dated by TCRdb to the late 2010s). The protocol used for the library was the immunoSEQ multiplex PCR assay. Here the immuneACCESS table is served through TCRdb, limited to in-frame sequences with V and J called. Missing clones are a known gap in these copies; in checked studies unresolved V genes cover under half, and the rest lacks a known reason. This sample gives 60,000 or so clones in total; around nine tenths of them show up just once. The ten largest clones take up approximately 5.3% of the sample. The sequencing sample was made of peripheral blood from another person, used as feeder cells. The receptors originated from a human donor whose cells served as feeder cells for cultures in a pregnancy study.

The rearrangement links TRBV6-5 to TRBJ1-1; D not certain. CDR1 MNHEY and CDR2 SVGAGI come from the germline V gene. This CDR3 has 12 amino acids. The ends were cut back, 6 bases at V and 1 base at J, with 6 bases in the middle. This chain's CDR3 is CASRDWNTEAFF. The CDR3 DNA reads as TGTGCCAGCAGGGATTGGAACACTGAAGCTTTCTTT.

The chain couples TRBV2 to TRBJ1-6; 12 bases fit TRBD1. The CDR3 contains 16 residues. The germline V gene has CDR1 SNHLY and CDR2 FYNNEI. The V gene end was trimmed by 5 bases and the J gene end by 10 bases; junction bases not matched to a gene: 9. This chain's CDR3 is CASSFAGTGGGSPLHF. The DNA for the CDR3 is TGTGCCAGCAGTTTTGCCGGGACAGGGGGCGGATCACCCCTCCACTTT.

The CDR3 DNA reads as TGTGCCAGCAGCACCATGGGGAGCACTGAAGCTTTCTTT. Its protein product is CASSTMGSTEAFF. The chain combines TRBV11-3 with TRBJ1-1; D not certain. The ends were cut back, 5 bases at V and 4 bases at J, with 11 bases in the middle. The CDR3 has 13 amino acids. Germline loops: CDR1 SGHNT, CDR2 YENEEA. Full variable domain (missing parts from reference TRBV11-3 and TRBJ1-1): EAGVVQSPRYKIIEKKQPVAFWCNPISGHNTLYWYLQNLGQGPELLIRYENEEAVDDSQLPKDRFSAERLKGVDSTLKIQPAELGDSAVYLCASSTMGSTEAFFGQGTRLTVV.

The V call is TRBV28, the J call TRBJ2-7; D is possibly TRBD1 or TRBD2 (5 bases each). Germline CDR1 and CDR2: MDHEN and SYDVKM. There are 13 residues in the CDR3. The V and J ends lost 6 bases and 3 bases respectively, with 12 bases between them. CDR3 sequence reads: CASRPGTHYEQYF. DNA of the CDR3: TGTGCCAGCAGGCCCGGGACCCACTACGAGCAGTACTTC. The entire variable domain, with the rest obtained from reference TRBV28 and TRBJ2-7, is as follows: DVKVTQSSRYLVKRTGEKVFLECVQDMDHENMFWYRQDPGLGLRLIYFSYDVKMKEKGDIPEGYSVSREKKERFSLILESASTNQTSMYLCASRPGTHYEQYFGPGTRLTVT.

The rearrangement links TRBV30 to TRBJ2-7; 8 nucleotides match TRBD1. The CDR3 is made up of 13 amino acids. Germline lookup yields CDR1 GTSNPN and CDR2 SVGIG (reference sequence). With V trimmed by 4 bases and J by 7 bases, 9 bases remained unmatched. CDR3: CAWNGQGAREQYF. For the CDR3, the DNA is TGTGCCTGGAATGGGCAGGGGGCGCGGGAGCAGTACTTC. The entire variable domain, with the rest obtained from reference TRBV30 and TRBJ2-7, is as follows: SQTIHQWPATLVQPVGSPLSLECTVEGTSNPNLYWYRQAAGRGLQLLFYSVGIGQISSEVPQNLSASRPQDRQFILSSKKLLLSDSGFYLCAWNGQGAREQYFGPGTRLTVT.